This T cell receptor (beta chain) was found in a study of blood T cell repertoires in COVID-19. Profiled with immunoSEQ multiplex PCR; TCRdb holds only in-frame clones, not every one. This table holds about 36,000 clones, around 82% found once. This CDR3 region has 14 residues. Germline CDR1 SGHVS, CDR2 FNYEAQ. V dropped 2 bases and J dropped 5 bases, with 13 bases sitting between them. The TCR was taken from a man aged 70 or older with acute or convalescent COVID-19. The material sequenced was peripheral blood. V is TRBV7-6 and J is TRBJ2-7; D is possibly TRBD2 (6 bases). DNA for the CDR3: TGTGCCAGCAGCTTAACCCAGGGAGGCCACGAGCAGTACTTC. Translated: CASSLTQGGHEQYF.